These 17 T cell receptor beta chains originate from one sample sequenced in a study of T cell responses to AZD1222 COVID-19 vaccine. TCRdb's copy holds only in-frame clones and misses some; the assay was immunoSEQ multiplex PCR. The top ten clones hold around 1.5% of a sample with over 150,000 clones, 90% of them seen once. Sequencing was performed on peripheral blood, taken on day 0 of AZD1222 vaccination. All receptors derive from an adult in good health.

This clone was seen just once. This rearrangement joins TRBV7-3 to TRBJ1-2; 9 nucleotides align to TRBD1. Losses at the gene ends were 1 base for V and 3 bases for J; bases not matched to a gene: 3. Germline lookup yields CDR1 SGHTA and CDR2 FQGTGA. The CDR3 consists of 15 residues. The CDR3: CASSLSTGGDYGYTF. The CDR3 coding sequence is TGTGCCAGCAGCTTAAGTACAGGGGGCGACTATGGCTACACCTTC.

This rearrangement joins TRBV21-1 to TRBJ1-1. TRBV21-1 is reported as a pseudogene. The length of the CDR3 is 15 residues. The CDR3 reads CASSRKGPMNTEAFF. The DNA for the CDR3 is TGTGCCAGCAGCAGAAAGGGACCGATGAACACTGAAGCTTTCTTT.

In this sample, this clone turned up once. The chain links TRBV28 to TRBJ2-1; perhaps D is TRBD1 or TRBD2 (5 bases each). Per the germline V gene, CDR1 is MDHEN and CDR2 is SYDVKM. The V end was cut by 4 bases, the J end by 3 bases, with 16 bases between. This CDR3 has 16 amino acids. In nucleotides, the CDR3 is TGTGCCAGCAGTTGGCTAAGAGGGGCCGGCTACAATGAGCAGTTCTTC. It specifies CASSWLRGAGYNEQFF.

The chain joins TRBV6-2 or TRBV6-3 to TRBJ2-5; 15 nucleotides agree with TRBD2. Germline loops: CDR1 MNHEY, CDR2 SVGEGT. The V segment lost 0 bases and the J segment 0 bases; nucleotides outside the gene matches: 5. CDR3 length: 19 residues. Here the CDR3 DNA reads TGTGCCAGCAGTTACTCGGGACTAGCGGGGGGATCGTACCAAGAGACCCAGTACTTC. It is translated as CASSYSGLAGGSYQETQYF.

The chain uses TRBV2 and TRBJ1-5, with D maybe TRBD1 (6 bases). Germline V gene sequence: CDR1 SNHLY, CDR2 FYNNEI. The CDR3 totals 13 residues. The V end lost 6 bases, the J end lost 4 bases, and 10 bases lay between the germline ends. The CDR3 coding sequence is TGTGCCAGCAGAGGACAGTTAAATCAGCCCCAGCATTTT. Amino acid sequence: CASRGQLNQPQHF.

The rearrangement links TRBV5-8 to TRBJ2-1; possibly TRBD1 or TRBD2 for D (5 bases each). Germline CDR1 is SGHTS and CDR2 is YDEGEE. Deletions cut 4 bases from V and 5 bases from J, with 13 bases between. The CDR3 has 14 residues. Here the CDR3 DNA reads TGTGCCAGCAGCCCATGGGACGGGGACAATGAGCAGTTCTTC. Protein sequence: CASSPWDGDNEQFF.

The V gene is TRBV19, the J gene TRBJ2-3; 15 nucleotides line up with TRBD2. The ends lost 1 base at V and 3 bases at J; junction bases unmatched: 2. Germline assignment: CDR1 LNHDA and CDR2 SQIVND (reference sequence). The CDR3 totals 17 residues. The CDR3 nucleotides are TGTGCCAGTAGTATAGGAGGACTAGCGGGGGGGACAGATACGCAGTATTTT. It encodes CASSIGGLAGGTDTQYF.

The rearrangement links TRBV15 to TRBJ2-7, with unresolved D. V was cut by 5 bases and J by 2 bases, with 13 bases left in between. This CDR3 has 14 residues. Germline CDR1 is LNHNV and CDR2 is YYDKDF (reference sequence). Written as DNA, the CDR3 is TGTGCCACCAGCGCTCGATCGGGCCCCTACGAGCAGTACTTC. Protein product: CATSARSGPYEQYF.

The CDR3: CASSFLTGGPDTQYF. DNA for the CDR3: TGTGCCAGCAGTTTCTTGACAGGGGGTCCAGATACGCAGTATTTT. The V and J genes are TRBV5-4 and TRBJ2-3, with 9 bases fitting TRBD1. J was trimmed by 4 bases and V by 5 bases; bases with no gene match: 8. The CDR3 runs to 15 residues. Per the germline V gene, CDR1 is SGHNT and CDR2 is YYREEE (reference sequence).

This clone appeared a single time. This rearrangement joins TRBV5-6 to TRBJ1-2; 7 nucleotides line up with TRBD1. Germline CDR1 reads SGHDT; CDR2 reads YYEEEE. The V gene end was trimmed by 2 bases and the J gene end by 7 bases; junction bases not matched to a gene: 8. This CDR3 spans 14 amino acids. The CDR3 loop reads CASSFPTGKVGYTF. The CDR3 DNA is TGTGCCAGCAGCTTCCCGACAGGGAAGGTTGGCTACACCTTC.

The chain links TRBV9 to TRBJ1-2, with 7 bases fitting TRBD1. The CDR3 spans 13 residues. J lost 6 bases, V lost 0 bases, and 2 bases had no gene match. The germline V gene has CDR1 SGDLS and CDR2 YYNGEE. The CDR3 DNA is TGTGCCAGCAGCGTAGGACAGGGTGATGGCTACACCTTC. Translating it yields CASSVGQGDGYTF.

The rearrangement links TRBV6-5 to TRBJ1-2; 8 bases are a match to TRBD1. The J segment lost 4 bases and the V segment lost 6 bases, leaving 7 bases of the junction unmatched. This CDR3 is built from 14 residues. Germline assignment: CDR1 MNHEY and CDR2 SVGAGI. This CDR3 is CASSEDRVIYGYTF. CDR3 nucleotides: TGTGCCAGCAGCGAGGACAGGGTTATCTATGGCTACACCTTC.

The rearrangement links TRBV6-5 to TRBJ1-6; 7 nucleotides align to TRBD1. Trimming at V came to 6 bases and at J to 10 bases, leaving 12 bases not matched to a gene. CDR3 size: 15 residues. CDR1 is MNHEY and CDR2 is SVGAGI in the germline V gene. The CDR3 bases are TGTGCCAGCAGGAGAGACAGGGTCGGGAACTCACCCCTCCACTTT. Protein sequence: CASRRDRVGNSPLHF.

CDR3 sequence (DNA): TGTGCCAGCTCTCAGGACACAGGGTACAATGAGCAGTTCTTC. It translates to CASSQDTGYNEQFF. The chain couples TRBV18 to TRBJ2-1; D may be TRBD1 (6 bases). Trimming shortened V by 6 bases and J by 4 bases, and 13 bases separated the two germline ends. The CDR3 consists of 14 residues. Per the germline V gene, CDR1 is KGHSH and CDR2 is LQKENI.

The rearrangement links TRBV2 to TRBJ2-7; D gene uncertain. The germline V gene encodes CDR1 SNHLY and CDR2 FYNNEI. CDR3 length: 15 amino acids. V was clipped by 6 bases and J by 3 bases, with 18 bases between them. Written as DNA, the CDR3 is TGTGCCAGCAGAGCCGTAGGGCAGGCAAACTACGAGCAGTACTTC. This codes for CASRAVGQANYEQYF.

The chain combines TRBV5-1 with TRBJ1-1; D unresolved. The CDR3 length is 14 residues. Trimming left V 3 bases short and J 5 bases short, with 14 bases between. Germline CDR1 SGHRS, CDR2 YFSETQ. CDR3 sequence reads: CASSSRAWRTEAFF. The CDR3 nucleotides read TGCGCCAGCAGCTCCCGGGCCTGGAGGACTGAAGCTTTCTTT.

The chain employs TRBV5-6 and TRBJ1-5; D remains ambiguous. Germline V gene data show CDR1 as SGHDT and CDR2 as YYEEEE. There are 15 residues in the CDR3. Trimming stripped 0 bases from V and 2 bases from J, with 9 bases between. CDR3 in amino acids: CASSLGSGGNQPQHF. The CDR3 nucleotides are TGTGCCAGCAGCTTGGGCTCCGGGGGCAATCAGCCCCAGCATTTT.